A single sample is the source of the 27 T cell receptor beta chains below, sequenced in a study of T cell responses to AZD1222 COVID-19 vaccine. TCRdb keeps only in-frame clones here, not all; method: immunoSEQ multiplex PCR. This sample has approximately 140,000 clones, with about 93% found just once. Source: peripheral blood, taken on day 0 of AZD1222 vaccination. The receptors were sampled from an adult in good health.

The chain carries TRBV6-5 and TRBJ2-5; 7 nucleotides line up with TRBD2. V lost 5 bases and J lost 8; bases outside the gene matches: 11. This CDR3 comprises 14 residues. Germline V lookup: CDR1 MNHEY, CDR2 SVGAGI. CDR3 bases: TGTGCCAGCAGTCAACCTAGCGGCGTGCCAACCCAGTACTTC. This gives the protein CASSQPSGVPTQYF.

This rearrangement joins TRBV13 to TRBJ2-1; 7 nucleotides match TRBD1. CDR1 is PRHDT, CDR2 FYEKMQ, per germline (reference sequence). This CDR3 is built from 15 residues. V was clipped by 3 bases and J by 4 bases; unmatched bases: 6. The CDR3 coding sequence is TGTGCCAGCAGCTTGACAGGGTATAGGTACAATGAGCAGTTCTTC. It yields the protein CASSLTGYRYNEQFF.

CDR3 in amino acids: CASSSTTGIQVEAFF. CDR3 DNA: TGTGCCAGCAGCTCCACGACAGGCATACAAGTAGAAGCTTTCTTT. V gene TRBV7-8 combines with J gene TRBJ1-1; tentative D call: TRBD1 (6 bases). The CDR3 sequence is 15 residues long. Trimming pared 4 bases from V and 8 bases from J, leaving 20 bases between. Germline V CDR1 and CDR2: SGHVS, FQNEAQ.

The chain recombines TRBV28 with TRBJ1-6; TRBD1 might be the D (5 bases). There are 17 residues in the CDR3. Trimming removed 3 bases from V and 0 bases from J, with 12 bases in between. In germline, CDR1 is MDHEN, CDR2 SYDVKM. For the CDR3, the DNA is TGTGCCAGCAGTTTCGGGACCACGTACTCCTATAATTCACCCCTCCACTTT. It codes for CASSFGTTYSYNSPLHF.

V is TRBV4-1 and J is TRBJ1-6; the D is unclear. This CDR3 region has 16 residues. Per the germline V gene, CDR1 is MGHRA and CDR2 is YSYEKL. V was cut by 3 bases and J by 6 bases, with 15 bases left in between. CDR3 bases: TGCGCCAGCAGCCACTGGTCCTCGGAGGGTAATTCACCCCTCCACTTT. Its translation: CASSHWSSEGNSPLHF.

This chain's CDR3 is CASSSGTPGHYGYTF. CDR3 nucleotide sequence: TGCGCCAGCAGCAGCGGGACACCGGGCCACTATGGCTACACCTTC. The rearrangement uses TRBV5-1 and TRBJ1-2, with a possible D match to TRBD1 (6 bases). Germline lookup yields CDR1 SGHRS and CDR2 YFSETQ. The CDR3 runs 15 residues. V shed 4 bases and J shed 3 bases, with 16 bases lying between them. Full variable domain (remainder filled in from reference TRBV5-1 and TRBJ1-2): KAGVTQTPRYLIKTRGQQVTLSCSPISGHRSVSWYQQTPGQGLQFLFEYFSETQRNKGNFPGRFSGRQFSNSRSEMNVSTLELGDSALYLCASSSGTPGHYGYTFGSGTRLTVV.

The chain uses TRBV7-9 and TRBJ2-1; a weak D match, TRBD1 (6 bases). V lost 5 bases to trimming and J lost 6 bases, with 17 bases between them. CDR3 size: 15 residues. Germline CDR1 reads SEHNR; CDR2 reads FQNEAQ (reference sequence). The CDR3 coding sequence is TGTGCCAGCAGCGCCACAGGGATTTCAAGCAATGAGCAGTTCTTC. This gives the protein CASSATGISSNEQFF.

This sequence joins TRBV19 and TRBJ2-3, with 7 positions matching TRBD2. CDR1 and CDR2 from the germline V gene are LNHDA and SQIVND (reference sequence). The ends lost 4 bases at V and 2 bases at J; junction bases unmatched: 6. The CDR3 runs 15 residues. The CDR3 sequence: CASSKRDGNTDTQYF. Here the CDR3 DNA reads TGTGCCAGTAGTAAGCGGGACGGCAACACAGATACGCAGTATTTT.

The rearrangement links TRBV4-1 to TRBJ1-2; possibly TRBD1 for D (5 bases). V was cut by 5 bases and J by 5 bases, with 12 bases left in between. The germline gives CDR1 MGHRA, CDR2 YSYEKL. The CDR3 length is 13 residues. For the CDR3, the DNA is TGCGCCAGCAGCTCCATTGGGGGGTATGGCTACACCTTC. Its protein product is CASSSIGGYGYTF.

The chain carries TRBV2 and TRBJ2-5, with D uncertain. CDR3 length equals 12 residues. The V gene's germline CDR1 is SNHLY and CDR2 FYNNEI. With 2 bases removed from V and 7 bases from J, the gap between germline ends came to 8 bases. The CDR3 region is CASSENLGTQYF. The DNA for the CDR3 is TGTGCCAGCAGTGAAAACTTGGGGACCCAGTACTTC.

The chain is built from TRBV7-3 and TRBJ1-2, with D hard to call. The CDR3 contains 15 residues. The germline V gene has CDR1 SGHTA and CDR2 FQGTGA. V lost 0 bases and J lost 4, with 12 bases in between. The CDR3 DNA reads TGTGCCAGCAGCTTAACCGGGGAGGCGGGCTATGGCTACACCTTC. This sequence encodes CASSLTGEAGYGYTF.

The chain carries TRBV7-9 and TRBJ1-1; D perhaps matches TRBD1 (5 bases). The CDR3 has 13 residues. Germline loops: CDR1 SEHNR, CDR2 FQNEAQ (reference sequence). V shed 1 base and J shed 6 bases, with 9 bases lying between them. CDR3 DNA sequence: TGTGCCAGCAGCTTAGGATTGGGGGCTGAAGCTTTCTTT. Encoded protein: CASSLGLGAEAFF. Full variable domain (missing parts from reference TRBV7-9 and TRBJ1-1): DTGVSQNPRHKITKRGQNVTFRCDPISEHNRLYWYRQTLGQGPEFLTYFQNEAQLEKSRLLSDRFSAERPKGSFSTLEIQRTEQGDSAMYLCASSLGLGAEAFFGQGTRLTVV.

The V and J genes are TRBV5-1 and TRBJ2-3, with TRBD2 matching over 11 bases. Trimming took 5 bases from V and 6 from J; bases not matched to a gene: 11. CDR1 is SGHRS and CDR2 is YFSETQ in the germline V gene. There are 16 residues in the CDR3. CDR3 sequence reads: CASRAIAGGPGDTQYF. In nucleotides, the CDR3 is TGCGCCAGCAGGGCAATAGCGGGGGGGCCGGGGGATACGCAGTATTTT.

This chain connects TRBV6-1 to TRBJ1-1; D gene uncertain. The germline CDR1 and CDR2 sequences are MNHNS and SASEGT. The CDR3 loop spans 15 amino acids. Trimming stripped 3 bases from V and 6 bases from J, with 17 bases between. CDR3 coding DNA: TGTGCCAGCAGTGACCTTGCAGGTCGCGGGTCTGAAGCTTTCTTT. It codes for CASSDLAGRGSEAFF.

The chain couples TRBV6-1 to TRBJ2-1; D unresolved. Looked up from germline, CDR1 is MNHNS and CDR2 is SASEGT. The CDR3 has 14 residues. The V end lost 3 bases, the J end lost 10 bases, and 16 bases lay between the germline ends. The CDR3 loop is CASSDNLPLTEQFF. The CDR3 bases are TGTGCCAGCAGTGACAATTTACCGCTAACGGAGCAGTTCTTC.

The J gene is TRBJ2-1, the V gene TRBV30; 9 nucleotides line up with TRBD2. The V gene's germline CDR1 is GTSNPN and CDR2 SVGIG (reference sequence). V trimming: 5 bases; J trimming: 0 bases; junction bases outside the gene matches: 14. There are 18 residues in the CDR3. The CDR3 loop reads CAWGTWAGGLSSYNEQFF. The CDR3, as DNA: TGTGCCTGGGGTACGTGGGCGGGAGGGTTAAGCTCCTACAATGAGCAGTTCTTC.

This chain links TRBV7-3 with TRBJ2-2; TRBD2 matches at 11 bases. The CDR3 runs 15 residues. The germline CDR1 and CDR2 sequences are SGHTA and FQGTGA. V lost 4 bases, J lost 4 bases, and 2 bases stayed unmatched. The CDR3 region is CASSSSGGSTGELFF. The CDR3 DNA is TGTGCCAGCAGCTCTAGCGGGGGGTCCACCGGGGAGCTGTTTTTT.

CDR3 sequence (DNA): TGTGCCAGCAGTTCAGGGAACACTGAAGCTTTCTTT. It specifies CASSSGNTEAFF. V usage is TRBV2 and J usage is TRBJ1-1; unclear D gene. CDR3 length equals 12 residues. Germline-derived CDR1 and CDR2 are SNHLY and FYNNEI. V gave up 5 bases and J gave up 1 base, with 5 bases separating them.

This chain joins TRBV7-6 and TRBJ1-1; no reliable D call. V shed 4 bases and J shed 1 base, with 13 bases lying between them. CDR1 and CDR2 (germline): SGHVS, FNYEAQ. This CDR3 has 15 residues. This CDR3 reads CASSSSHATNTEAFF. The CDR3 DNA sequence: TGTGCCAGCAGCTCTTCTCATGCGACGAACACTGAAGCTTTCTTT. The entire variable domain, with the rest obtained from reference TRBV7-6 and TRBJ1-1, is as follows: GAGVSQSPRYKVTKRGQDVALRCDPISGHVSLYWYRQALGQGPEFLTYFNYEAQQDKSGLPNDRFSAERPEGSISTLTIQRTEQRDSAMYRCASSSSHATNTEAFFGQGTRLTVV.

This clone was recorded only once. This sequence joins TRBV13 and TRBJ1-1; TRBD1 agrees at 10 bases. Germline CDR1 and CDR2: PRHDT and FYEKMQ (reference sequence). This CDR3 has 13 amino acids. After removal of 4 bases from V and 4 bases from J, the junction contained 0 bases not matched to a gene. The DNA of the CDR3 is TGTGCCAGCAGCTGGACAGGGGGCACTGAAGCTTTCTTT. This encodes CASSWTGGTEAFF.

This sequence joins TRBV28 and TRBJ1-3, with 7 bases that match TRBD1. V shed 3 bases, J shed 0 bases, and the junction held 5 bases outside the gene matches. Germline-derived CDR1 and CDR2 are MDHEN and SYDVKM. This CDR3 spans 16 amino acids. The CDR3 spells CASSFFGDSSGNTIYF. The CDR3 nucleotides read TGTGCCAGCAGTTTCTTTGGGGACAGCTCTGGAAACACCATATATTTT.

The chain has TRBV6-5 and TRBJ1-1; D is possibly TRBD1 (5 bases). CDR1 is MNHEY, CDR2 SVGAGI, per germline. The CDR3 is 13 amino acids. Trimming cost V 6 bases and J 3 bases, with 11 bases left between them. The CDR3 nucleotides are TGTGCCAGCAGCCCCCCGGGGCACACTGAAGCTTTCTTT. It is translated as CASSPPGHTEAFF.

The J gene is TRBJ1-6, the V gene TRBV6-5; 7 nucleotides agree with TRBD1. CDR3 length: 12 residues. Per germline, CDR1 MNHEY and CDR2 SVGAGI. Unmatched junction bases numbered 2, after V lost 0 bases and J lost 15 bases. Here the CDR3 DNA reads TGTGCCAGCAGTTACTCGGGGACAGTCCTCCACTTT. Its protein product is CASSYSGTVLHF.

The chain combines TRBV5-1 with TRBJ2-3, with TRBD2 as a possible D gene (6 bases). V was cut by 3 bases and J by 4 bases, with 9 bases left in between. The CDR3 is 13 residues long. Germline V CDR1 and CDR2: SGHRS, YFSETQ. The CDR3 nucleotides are TGCGCCAGCAGCTCGCTAGCGTCAGATACGCAGTATTTT. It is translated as CASSSLASDTQYF.

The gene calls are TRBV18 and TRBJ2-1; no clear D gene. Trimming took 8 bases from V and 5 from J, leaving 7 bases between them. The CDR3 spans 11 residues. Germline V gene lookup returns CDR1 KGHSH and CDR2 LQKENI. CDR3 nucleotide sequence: TGTGCCAGCAATATAAACAATGAGCAGTTCTTC. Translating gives CASNINNEQFF.

The CDR3 here is CASSLVGPGLPYEQYF. For the CDR3, the DNA is TGTGCCAGCAGCTTAGTTGGTCCGGGACTCCCGTACGAGCAGTACTTC. The gene calls are TRBV7-6 and TRBJ2-7; maybe TRBD2 (6 bases). This CDR3 has 16 residues. Germline V CDR1 and CDR2: SGHVS, FNYEAQ. Trimming pared 1 base from V and 4 bases from J, leaving 17 bases between.

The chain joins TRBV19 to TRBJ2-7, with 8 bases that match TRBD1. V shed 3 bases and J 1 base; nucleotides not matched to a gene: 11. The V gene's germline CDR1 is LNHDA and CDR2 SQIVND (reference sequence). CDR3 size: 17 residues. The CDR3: CASSISPIGTGSYEQYF. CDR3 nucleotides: TGTGCCAGTAGTATCTCCCCTATAGGGACAGGATCCTACGAGCAGTACTTC.